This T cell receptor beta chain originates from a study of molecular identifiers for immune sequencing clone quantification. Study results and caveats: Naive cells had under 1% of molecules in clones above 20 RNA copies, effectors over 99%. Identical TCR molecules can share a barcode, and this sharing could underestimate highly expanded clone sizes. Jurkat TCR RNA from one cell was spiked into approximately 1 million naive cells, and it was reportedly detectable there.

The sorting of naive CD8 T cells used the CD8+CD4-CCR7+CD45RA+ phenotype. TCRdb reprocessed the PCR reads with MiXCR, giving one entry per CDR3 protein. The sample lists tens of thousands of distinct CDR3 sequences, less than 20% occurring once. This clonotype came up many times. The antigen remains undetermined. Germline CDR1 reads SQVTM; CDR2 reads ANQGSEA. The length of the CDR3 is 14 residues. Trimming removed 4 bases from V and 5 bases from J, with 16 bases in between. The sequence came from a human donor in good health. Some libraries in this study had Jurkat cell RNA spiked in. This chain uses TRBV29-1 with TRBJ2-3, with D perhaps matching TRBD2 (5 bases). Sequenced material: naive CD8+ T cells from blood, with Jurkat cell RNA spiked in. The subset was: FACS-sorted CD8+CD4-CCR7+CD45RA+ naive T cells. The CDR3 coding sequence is TGCAGCGTTGTACTGACGGACGGGAAAGATACGCAGTATTTT. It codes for CSVVLTDGKDTQYF.